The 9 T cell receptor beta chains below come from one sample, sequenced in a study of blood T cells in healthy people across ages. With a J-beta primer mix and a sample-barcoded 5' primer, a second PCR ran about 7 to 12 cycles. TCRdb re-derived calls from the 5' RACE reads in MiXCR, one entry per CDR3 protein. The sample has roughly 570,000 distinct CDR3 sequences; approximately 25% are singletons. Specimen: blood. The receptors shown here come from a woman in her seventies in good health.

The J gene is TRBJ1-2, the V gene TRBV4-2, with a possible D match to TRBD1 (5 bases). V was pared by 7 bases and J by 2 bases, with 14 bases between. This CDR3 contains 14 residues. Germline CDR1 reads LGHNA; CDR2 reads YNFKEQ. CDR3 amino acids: CASNPRDPNYGYTF. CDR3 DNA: TGTGCCAGCAACCCCAGGGATCCAAACTATGGCTACACCTTC.

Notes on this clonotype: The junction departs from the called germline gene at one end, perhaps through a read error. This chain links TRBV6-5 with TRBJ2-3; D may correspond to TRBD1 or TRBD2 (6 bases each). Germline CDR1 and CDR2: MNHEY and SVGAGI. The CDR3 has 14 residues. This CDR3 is CAGSYGGHTDTQYF. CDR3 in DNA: TGTGCCGGCAGCTACGGGGGACACACAGATACGCAGTATTTT.

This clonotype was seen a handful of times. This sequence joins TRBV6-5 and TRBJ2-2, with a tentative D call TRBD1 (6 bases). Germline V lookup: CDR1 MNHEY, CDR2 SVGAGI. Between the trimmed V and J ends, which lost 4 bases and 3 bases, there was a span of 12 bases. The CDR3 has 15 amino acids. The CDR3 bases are TGTGCCAGCAGTTTCCAGGGGAAGTACACCGGGGAGCTGTTTTTT. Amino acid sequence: CASSFQGKYTGELFF.

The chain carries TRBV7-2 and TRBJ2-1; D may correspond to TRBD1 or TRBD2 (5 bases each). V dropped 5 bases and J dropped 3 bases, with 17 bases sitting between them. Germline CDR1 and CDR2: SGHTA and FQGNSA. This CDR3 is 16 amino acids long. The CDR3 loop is CASSLLRDPGYNEQFF. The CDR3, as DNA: TGTGCCAGCAGCCTTCTCCGGGACCCGGGCTACAATGAGCAGTTCTTC. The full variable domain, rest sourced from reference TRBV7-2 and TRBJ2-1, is GAGVSQSPSNKVTEKGKDVELRCDPISGHTALYWYRQSLGQGLEFLIYFQGNSAPDKSGLPSDRFSAERTGGSVSTLTIQRTQQEDSAVYLCASSLLRDPGYNEQFFGPGTRLTVL.

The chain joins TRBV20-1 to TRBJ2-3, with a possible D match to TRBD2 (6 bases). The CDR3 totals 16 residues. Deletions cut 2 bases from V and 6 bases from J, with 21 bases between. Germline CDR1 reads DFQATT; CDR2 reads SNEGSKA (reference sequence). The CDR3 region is CSARLVIAAHSDTQYF. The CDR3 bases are TGCAGTGCTAGACTCGTAATAGCGGCCCACTCGGATACGCAGTATTTT.

The CDR3 region is CASSPNVGVSTDTQYF. The CDR3 DNA follows: TGTGCCAGCAGCCCCAACGTGGGCGTTTCCACAGATACGCAGTATTTT. The chain links TRBV4-2 to TRBJ2-3; the D is unclear. V shed 4 bases and J shed 2 bases, with 16 bases lying between them. Germline lookup yields CDR1 LGHNA and CDR2 YNFKEQ. This CDR3 region has 16 residues.

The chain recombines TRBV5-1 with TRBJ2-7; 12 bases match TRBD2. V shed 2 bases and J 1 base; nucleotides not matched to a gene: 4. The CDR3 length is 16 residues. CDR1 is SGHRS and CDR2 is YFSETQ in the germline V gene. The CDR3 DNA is TGCGCCAGCAGCTTAACTAGCGGGGGGCAATCCTACGAGCAGTACTTC. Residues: CASSLTSGGQSYEQYF.

This CDR3 reads CATSDPDRGGWDGYTF. CDR3 nucleotides: TGTGCCACCAGTGACCCCGACAGGGGAGGATGGGATGGCTACACCTTC. The chain is built from TRBV24-1 and TRBJ1-2; TRBD1 matches at 8 bases. CDR3 length: 16 residues. Germline trimming cut 4 bases from V and 6 bases from J; bases unmatched to any gene: 12. Germline CDR1 and CDR2: KGHDR and SFDVKD.

In DNA form, the CDR3 reads TGTGCCAGCTCACCATTCGCAGGGACGCCTGAAGCTTTCTTT. This translates into CASSPFAGTPEAFF. The chain carries TRBV18 and TRBJ1-1; possible D gene TRBD1, 5 bases. CDR1 is KGHSH and CDR2 is LQKENI in the germline V gene. This CDR3 comprises 14 residues. Trimming stripped 2 bases from V and 6 bases from J, with 13 bases between.